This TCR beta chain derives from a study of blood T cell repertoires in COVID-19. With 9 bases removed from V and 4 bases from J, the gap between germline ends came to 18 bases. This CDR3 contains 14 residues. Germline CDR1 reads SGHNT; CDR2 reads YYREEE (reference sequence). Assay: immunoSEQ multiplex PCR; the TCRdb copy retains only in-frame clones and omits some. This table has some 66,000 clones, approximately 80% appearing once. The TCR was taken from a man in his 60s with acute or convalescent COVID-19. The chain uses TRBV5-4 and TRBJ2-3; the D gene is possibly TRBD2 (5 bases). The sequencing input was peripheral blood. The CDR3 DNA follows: TGTGCCACCCAGCTTCAATTCGGGGCAGATACGCAGTATTTT. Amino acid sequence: CATQLQFGADTQYF.